A single sample is the source of the 8 T cell receptor beta chains below, sequenced in a study of cytomegalovirus exposure and HLA in healthy donors. The PCR used 60 Vbeta and 13 Jbeta primers. TCRdb's table, derived via immunoSEQ multiplex PCR, lists solely in-frame clones and lacks some. The data contain fewer than 60,000 clones, around three quarters of them singletons. Sequenced material: PBMCs. The receptors were sampled from a woman between 35 and 50 years old in good health and CMV-seropositive.

Remarks on this clone: Other DNA sequences within the sample encode an identical CDR3. The CDR3 DNA sequence: TGTGCCGGATCTAGGGACAGCCTCTCTGGAAACACCATATATTTT. The encoded protein is CAGSRDSLSGNTIYF. This chain links TRBV2 with TRBJ1-3; 7 bases align to TRBD1. Germline V lookup: CDR1 SNHLY, CDR2 FYNNEI. The CDR3 is 15 residues long. Trimming removed 11 bases from V and 0 bases from J; junction bases left unmatched: 10.

The rearrangement uses TRBV7-9 and TRBJ1-1; D not resolved. Germline values: CDR1 SEHNR, CDR2 FQNEAQ (reference sequence). V was cut by 7 bases and J by 4 bases, with 16 bases left in between. This CDR3 spans 14 amino acids. The CDR3 region has the DNA TGTGCCAGCACCCTCGCGGGTGGGCCCACTGAAGCTTTCTTT. Encoded protein: CASTLAGGPTEAFF.

This clone was seen only once. The chain links TRBV6-5 to TRBJ1-1, with D possibly being TRBD1 (5 bases). CDR3 size: 13 residues. Germline CDR1 is MNHEY and CDR2 is SVGAGI. V lost 0 bases, J lost 4 bases, and 6 bases lay in between. CDR3 amino acids: CASSYSDSTEAFF. In DNA, the CDR3 is TGTGCCAGCAGTTACTCAGACAGCACTGAAGCTTTCTTT.

The CDR3 loop is CASSTILAGTDTQYF. CDR3 bases: TGTGCCAGCAGTACGATACTAGCGGGGACAGATACGCAGTATTTT. This chain connects TRBV7-6 to TRBJ2-3; 10 nucleotides line up with TRBD2. This CDR3 is 15 amino acids long. Looked up from germline, CDR1 is SGHVS and CDR2 is FNYEAQ. Losses at the gene ends were 6 bases for V and 3 bases for J; bases not matched to a gene: 6.

This clone came up a few times. The rearrangement links TRBV7-9 to TRBJ2-3, with D possibly TRBD2 on 7 matching bases. The CDR3 runs to 16 residues. Germline V gene data show CDR1 as SEHNR and CDR2 as FQNEAQ (reference sequence). Trimming removed 4 bases from V and 0 bases from J, with 14 bases in between. The CDR3 reads CASSSSRGGSTDTQYF. Here the CDR3 DNA reads TGTGCCAGCAGCTCGTCTCGCGGGGGCAGCACAGATACGCAGTATTTT.

This clone is a singleton in its sample. One end of the junction varies from germline; a read error may be responsible. The chain employs TRBV7-9 and TRBJ2-1, with 9 bases that match TRBD2. CDR3 length: 16 amino acids. CDR1 SEHNR and CDR2 FQNEAQ come from the germline V gene (reference sequence). The CDR3, as DNA: TGTTCCAGCAGCTTAGGCGGGGGGGCTTCCTACAATGAGCAGTTCTTC. This codes for CSSSLGGGASYNEQFF.

This clone was seen only a few times. The chain employs TRBV5-8 and TRBJ2-7; D is unclear. The CDR3 is 11 residues long. V lost 5 bases, J lost 2 bases, and 5 bases lay in between. CDR1 is SGHTS and CDR2 is YDEGEE in the germline V gene. The CDR3 nucleotides read TGTGCCAGCAGTTCTACCTACGAGCAGTACTTC. It encodes CASSSTYEQYF. Combining the CDR3 with reference TRBV5-8 and TRBJ2-7 gives the whole variable domain EAGVTQSPTHLIKTRGQQATLRCSPISGHTSVYWYQQALGLGLQFLLWYDEGEERNRGNFPPRFSGRQFPNYSSELNVNALELEDSALYLCASSSTYEQYFGPGTRLTVT.

V usage is TRBV30 and J usage is TRBJ1-4; D ambiguous. CDR3 length: 17 residues. From germline, CDR1 is GTSNPN and CDR2 SVGIG (reference sequence). Trimming cost V 0 bases and J 3 bases, with 17 bases left between them. The CDR3 nucleotides read TGTGCCTGGAGTGTAGCGGGCCTCAGAGCGGCTAATGAAAAACTGTTTTTT. Its translation is CAWSVAGLRAANEKLFF.